This T cell receptor beta chain was recorded in a study of T cells in Graves' hyperthyroidism and ophthalmopathy. Many counts were recorded for this clonotype. Amplification of TCR beta CDR3 regions was performed using RNA transcripts as template. An initial round of RT-PCR targeting the TCR CDR3 relied on the HTBI primer set. A single record per CDR3 protein comes from TCRdb applying MiXCR to the multiplex PCR reads. The table has around 250,000 distinct CDR3 sequences, just over 14% seen once. Per germline, CDR1 KGHSH and CDR2 LQKENI. Trimming cost V 2 bases and J 5 bases, with 13 bases left between them. This CDR3 is 15 amino acids long.

The chain carries TRBV18 and TRBJ2-1; a possible D gene is TRBD2 (6 bases). The sample was blood. The clonotype was recovered from a middle-aged woman with Graves' hyperthyroidism that later progressed to Graves' ophthalmopathy. The CDR3 is CASSPAGRGHNEQFF. DNA for the CDR3: TGTGCCAGCTCACCAGCGGGACGAGGCCACAATGAGCAGTTCTTC.